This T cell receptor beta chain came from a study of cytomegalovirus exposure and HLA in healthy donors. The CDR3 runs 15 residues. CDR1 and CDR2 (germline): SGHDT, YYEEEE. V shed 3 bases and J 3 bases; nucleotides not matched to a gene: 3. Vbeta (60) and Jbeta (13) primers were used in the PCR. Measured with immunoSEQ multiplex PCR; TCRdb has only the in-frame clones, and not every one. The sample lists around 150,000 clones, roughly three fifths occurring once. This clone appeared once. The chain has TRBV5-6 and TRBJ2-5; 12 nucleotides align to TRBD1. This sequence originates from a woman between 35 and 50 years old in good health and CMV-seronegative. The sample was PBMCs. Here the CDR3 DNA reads TGTGCCAGCAGCTCGGGACAGGGGGCGAAAGAGACCCAGTACTTC. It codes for CASSSGQGAKETQYF.